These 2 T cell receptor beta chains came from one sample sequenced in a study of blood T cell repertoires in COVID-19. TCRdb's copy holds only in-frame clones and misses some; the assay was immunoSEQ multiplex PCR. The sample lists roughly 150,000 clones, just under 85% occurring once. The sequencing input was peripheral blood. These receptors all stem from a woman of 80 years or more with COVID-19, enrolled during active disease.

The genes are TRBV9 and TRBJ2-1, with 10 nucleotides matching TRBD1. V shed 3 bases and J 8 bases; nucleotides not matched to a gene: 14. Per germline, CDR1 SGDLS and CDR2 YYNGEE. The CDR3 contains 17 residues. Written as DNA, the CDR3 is TGTGCCAGCAGCGCGCACCACTACCGGGACAGGGGTGATGAGCAGTTCTTC. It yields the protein CASSAHHYRDRGDEQFF.

As DNA, the CDR3 is TGTGCCAGAAGCCCCGGGACTAGAGGCTACGAGCAGTACTTC. Its translation: CARSPGTRGYEQYF. V usage is TRBV5-3 and J usage is TRBJ2-7; 8 bases line up with TRBD2. TRBV5-3 carries the ORF label, with uncertain function. CDR3 length: 14 residues. Trimming removed 4 bases from V and 3 bases from J; junction bases left unmatched: 6.